Presented here are 17 T cell receptor beta chains from one specimen sequenced in a study of monozygotic twins with cystic fibrosis. Method: immunoSEQ multiplex PCR; TCRdb's copy keeps in-frame clones and lacks some. The sample has tens of thousands of clones, around 93% seen once. Sequenced: blood. The receptors were gathered from a girl under 10 years old with cystic fibrosis.

This clone was seen only a few times. The genes are TRBV4-1 and TRBJ1-1; D is unresolved. Germline V CDR1 and CDR2: MGHRA, YSYEKL. This CDR3 contains 13 residues. V lost 4 bases and J lost 6, with 12 bases in between. The CDR3 DNA sequence: TGCGCCAGCAGCCGAGACGGTAGCGCTGAAGCTTTCTTT. Translated, it gives CASSRDGSAEAFF.

The DNA for the CDR3 is TGTGCCAGCAGCCACTCCCGCTCCGGGGAGCTGTTTTTT. This sequence encodes CASSHSRSGELFF. The V call is TRBV6-5, the J call TRBJ2-2; D gene ambiguous. The V end lost 6 bases, the J end lost 6 bases, and 11 bases lay between the germline ends. Germline values: CDR1 MNHEY, CDR2 SVGAGI. CDR3 length: 13 residues.

V is TRBV6-6 and J is TRBJ1-1; possibly TRBD1 for D (5 bases). Germline V lookup: CDR1 MNHNY, CDR2 SVGAGI (reference sequence). V was cut by 2 bases and J by 5 bases, with 15 bases left in between. This CDR3 spans 15 amino acids. The CDR3 here is CASSYPRALGTEAFF. DNA for the CDR3: TGTGCCAGCAGTTACCCCAGGGCTCTAGGGACTGAAGCTTTCTTT.

The chain carries TRBV13 and TRBJ2-3; D unclear. CDR1 and CDR2 (germline): PRHDT, FYEKMQ (reference sequence). V lost 0 bases and J lost 5, with 6 bases in between. CDR3 length: 13 amino acids. DNA of the CDR3: TGTGCCAGCAGCTTAGGATTTGGAGATACGCAGTATTTT. Protein product: CASSLGFGDTQYF. Combining the CDR3 with reference TRBV13 and TRBJ2-3 gives the whole variable domain AAGVIQSPRHLIKEKRETATLKCYPIPRHDTVYWYQQGPGQDPQFLISFYEKMQSDKGSIPDRFSAQQFSDYHSELNMSSLELGDSALYFCASSLGFGDTQYFGPGTRLTVL.

The chain links TRBV2 to TRBJ1-3; no definite D call. Germline lookup yields CDR1 SNHLY and CDR2 FYNNEI. CDR3 length: 15 amino acids. The germline V and J ends were trimmed by 2 bases and 4 bases, with 12 bases remaining between them. The CDR3 region is CASSESVQAGNTIYF. The CDR3 region has the DNA TGTGCCAGCAGTGAAAGTGTACAAGCCGGAAACACCATATATTTT.

This clone was observed a few times. The chain carries TRBV28 and TRBJ1-2; a weak D match, TRBD1 (6 bases). The CDR3 runs to 14 residues. V lost 8 bases and J lost 4, with 17 bases in between. Germline CDR1 and CDR2: MDHEN and SYDVKM. CDR3 amino acids: CASFVAGGRYGYTF. The CDR3 DNA follows: TGTGCCAGCTTTGTTGCGGGGGGCCGCTATGGCTACACCTTC.

The DNA for the CDR3 is TGTGCCAGCTCAACGGGACAGGCGGGCACAGATACGCAGTATTTT. Its protein is CASSTGQAGTDTQYF. The chain joins TRBV18 to TRBJ2-3; 8 nucleotides line up with TRBD1. The CDR3 is made up of 15 amino acids. V was pared by 5 bases and J by 1 base, with 5 bases of the junction left unmatched. The germline CDR1 and CDR2 sequences are KGHSH and LQKENI.

This chain links TRBV27 with TRBJ2-3, with TRBD2 matching 11 bases. The CDR3 is made up of 17 amino acids. With V trimmed by 0 bases and J by 3 bases, 5 bases remained unmatched. Germline assignment: CDR1 MNHEY and CDR2 SMNVEV (reference sequence). CDR3 nucleotide sequence: TGTGCCAGCAGTTTATCGACGACTAGCGGGGTTACAGATACGCAGTATTTT. Translated: CASSLSTTSGVTDTQYF.

The J gene is TRBJ2-3, the V gene TRBV25-1; 9 bases are a match to TRBD2. Germline CDR1 MGHDK, CDR2 SYGVNS. With V trimmed by 7 bases and J by 7 bases, 9 bases remained unmatched. This CDR3 comprises 14 residues. The CDR3 reads CASIPSGDRNTQYF. The CDR3 bases are TGTGCCAGCATTCCTAGCGGGGATAGGAATACGCAGTATTTT.

This rearrangement joins TRBV30 to TRBJ1-1; D might be TRBD1 (5 bases). V gave up 5 bases and J gave up 1 base, with 5 bases separating them. Germline-derived CDR1 and CDR2 are GTSNPN and SVGIG (reference sequence). This CDR3 is built from 11 residues. CDR3 protein: CAWGANTEAFF. CDR3 bases: TGTGCCTGGGGGGCGAACACTGAAGCTTTCTTT.

This chain joins TRBV5-1 and TRBJ1-6; 9 bases map to TRBD1. The CDR3 has 17 residues. CDR1 is SGHRS, CDR2 YFSETQ, per germline. After removal of 0 bases from V and 6 bases from J, the junction contained 7 bases not matched to a gene. This CDR3 is CASSLAPRTGVNSPLHF. In DNA form, the CDR3 reads TGCGCCAGCAGCTTGGCCCCTCGGACAGGGGTTAATTCACCCCTCCACTTT.

The chain uses TRBV30 and TRBJ1-4; TRBD1 agrees at 8 bases. V was clipped by 1 base and J by 6 bases; unmatched bases: 7. The CDR3 spans 15 residues. Germline loops: CDR1 GTSNPN, CDR2 SVGIG (reference sequence). The chain's CDR3 is CAWSARTGWYEKLFF. DNA for the CDR3: TGTGCCTGGAGTGCCAGGACAGGGTGGTATGAAAAACTGTTTTTT.

The chain is built from TRBV14 and TRBJ1-1; D is undetermined. CDR1 and CDR2 (germline): SGHDN, FVKESK. Trimming shortened V by 3 bases and J by 8 bases, and 10 bases separated the two germline ends. This CDR3 contains 12 residues. CDR3 protein: CASSQFGLEAFF. The CDR3 nucleotides read TGTGCCAGCAGCCAGTTCGGGCTCGAAGCTTTCTTT.

The gene calls are TRBV5-5 and TRBJ2-7; 8 bases are a match to TRBD1. The CDR3 loop spans 14 amino acids. With 3 bases clipped from V and 3 bases from J, the junction kept 5 bases outside the gene matches. Looked up from germline, CDR1 is SGHKS and CDR2 is YYEKEE (reference sequence). The CDR3 protein is CASSSRTGNYEQYF. The CDR3, as DNA: TGTGCCAGCAGCTCCAGGACAGGGAACTACGAGCAGTACTTC.

The table lists this clone with a count of one. This rearrangement joins TRBV2 to TRBJ1-6; D is ambiguous. The CDR3 runs to 15 residues. In germline, CDR1 is SNHLY, CDR2 FYNNEI. The V end lost 4 bases, the J end lost 7 bases, and 14 bases lay between the germline ends. DNA for the CDR3: TGTGCCAGCAGTGTTTTTTTGGGGTCCAATTCACCCCTCCACTTT. This translates into CASSVFLGSNSPLHF.

The chain recombines TRBV6-1 with TRBJ2-5, with 7 bases matching TRBD2. The CDR3 totals 13 residues. V was clipped by 6 bases and J by 4 bases; unmatched bases: 5. Germline loops: CDR1 MNHNS, CDR2 SASEGT. The CDR3 bases are TGTGCCAGCAGACTGGGCGGGGGAGAGACCCAGTACTTC. Encoded protein: CASRLGGGETQYF.

This clone came up once. V usage is TRBV7-8 and J usage is TRBJ2-7, with D hard to call. Between the trimmed V and J ends, which lost 4 bases and 2 bases, there was a span of 3 bases. The CDR3 is 11 residues long. Germline CDR1 reads SGHVS; CDR2 reads FQNEAQ. In DNA form, the CDR3 reads TGTGCCAGCAGCTCCGCCTACGAGCAGTACTTC. Translating gives CASSSAYEQYF.